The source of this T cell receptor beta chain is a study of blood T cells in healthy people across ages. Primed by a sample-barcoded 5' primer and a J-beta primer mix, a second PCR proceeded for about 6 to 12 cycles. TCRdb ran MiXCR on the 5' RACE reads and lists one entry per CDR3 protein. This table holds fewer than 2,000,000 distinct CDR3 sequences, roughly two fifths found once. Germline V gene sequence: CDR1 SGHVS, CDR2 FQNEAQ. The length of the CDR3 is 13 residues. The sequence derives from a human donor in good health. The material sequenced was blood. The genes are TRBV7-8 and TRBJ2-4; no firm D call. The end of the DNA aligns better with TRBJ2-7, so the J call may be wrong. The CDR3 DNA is TGTGCCAGCAGTGGGATAGGCTGTTTCGAGCAGTACTTC. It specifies CASSGIGCFEQYF.